This T cell receptor (beta chain) stems from a study of T-cell memory formation after mild COVID-19. TCRdb ran MiXCR on the 5' RACE reads and lists one entry per CDR3 protein. This table holds a few hundred thousand distinct CDR3 sequences, 9.4% found once. In the case of this clonotype: Its antigen remains unknown.

Study-level results: Cross-reactive memory seemingly joined, as some responding clones were found in pre-infection memory.

The junction had 13 bases not matched to a gene; V was cut back by 2 bases and J by 8 bases. Per germline, CDR1 SGDLS and CDR2 YYNGEE. The CDR3 loop spans 16 amino acids. This chain joins TRBV9 and TRBJ2-1; TRBD2 agrees at 7 bases. Material for sequencing was PBMCs or a T cell subset sorted from them (not recorded which). This receptor was taken from a man between 18 and 35 years old who had mild COVID-19 (a few samples of this study predate the infection). Cell type and time point are not known. CDR3 nucleotides: TGTGCCAGCAGCGTGACCAGCGGGGATTCGTCCTATGAGCAGTTCTTC. Protein product: CASSVTSGDSSYEQFF.